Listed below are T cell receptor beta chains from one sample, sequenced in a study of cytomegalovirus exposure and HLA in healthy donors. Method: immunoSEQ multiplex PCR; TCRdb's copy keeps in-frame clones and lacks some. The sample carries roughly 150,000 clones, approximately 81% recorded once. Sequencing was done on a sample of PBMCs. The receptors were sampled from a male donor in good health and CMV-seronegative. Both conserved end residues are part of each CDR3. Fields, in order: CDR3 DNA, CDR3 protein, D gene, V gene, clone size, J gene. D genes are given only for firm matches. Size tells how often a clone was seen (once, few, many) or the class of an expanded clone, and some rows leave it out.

TGTGCCAGCAGCTTAGATCGCGGAGGGGTATCCTTGGGAGAACAGTACTTC CASSLDRGGVSLGEQYF NA TRBV11-2 NA TRBJ2-7
TGCGCCAGCAGCCCCGGGACAGGGGGGCCCTACAATGAGCAGTTCTTC CASSPGTGGPYNEQFF TRBD1 TRBV5-1 NA TRBJ2-1
TGTGCCAGTAGCCTCGACACAGCTAACTATGGCTACACCTTC CASSLDTANYGYTF NA TRBV19 few TRBJ1-2
TGTGCCAGCAGTTACATTCAGGGGCAGCGAGGCTACACCTTC CASSYIQGQRGYTF NA TRBV6-5 few TRBJ1-2
TGTGCCAGCAGCTTAGGGGGACAGACTGAAGCTTTCTTT CASSLGGQTEAFF TRBD1 TRBV7-2 NA TRBJ1-1
TGCGCCAGCAGCCAATTGCGGGATTCGAACACCGGGGAGCTGTTTTTT CASSQLRDSNTGELFF NA TRBV4-1 NA TRBJ2-2
TGTGCCAGCAGCCGGACAGGGGATTCCTACGAGCAGTACTTC CASSRTGDSYEQYF TRBD1 TRBV28 NA TRBJ2-7
TGTGCCATCAGTGGCCCTAGCGGGCAGGAGACCCAGTACTTC CAISGPSGQETQYF TRBD2 TRBV10-3 NA TRBJ2-5
TGTGCCAGTAGTGTCCGACAGGCGGAGACCCAGTACTTC CASSVRQAETQYF NA TRBV19 NA TRBJ2-5
TGTGCCAGCGGGGTCAAAGGGGACACCGGGGAGCTGTTTTTT CASGVKGDTGELFF NA TRBV2 NA TRBJ2-2
TGTGCCAGCAGCCTCCCCGTGAGCACAGATACGCAGTATTTT CASSLPVSTDTQYF NA TRBV11-2 NA TRBJ2-3
TGCGCCAGCAGCATCCGAAGGGAGAGAGCCGGGGAGCTGTTTTTT CASSIRRERAGELFF NA TRBV5-1 NA TRBJ2-2
TGTGCCAGCAGCTTAGCAGACAGGGGCTACGAGCAGTACTTC CASSLADRGYEQYF TRBD1 TRBV7-6 NA TRBJ2-7
TGTGCCAGCACGAGAGCGGGAGCTCAAGATGAGCAGTTCTTC CASTRAGAQDEQFF TRBD2 TRBV2 NA TRBJ2-1
TGTGCCAGCAGCCTAGACAGCTCTGGGGCCAACGTCCTGACTTTC CASSLDSSGANVLTF NA TRBV5-6 few TRBJ2-6
TGTGCCAGCAGCTTAATGGTAGCGGGAGGGCCTAGCACAGATACGCAGTATTTT CASSLMVAGGPSTDTQYF TRBD2 TRBV7-8 NA TRBJ2-3
TGTGCCAGCAGCACAGCCTCCTATGGCTACACCTTC CASSTASYGYTF NA TRBV7-2 NA TRBJ1-2
TGTGCCAGCAGCTCGCGTCTCAGCGGCAATTCCTACGAGCAGTACTTC CASSSRLSGNSYEQYF NA TRBV7-6 NA TRBJ2-7
TGCGCCAGCAGCCCCAGGGTTGGCTACGAGCAGTACTTC CASSPRVGYEQYF NA TRBV4-3 NA TRBJ2-7
TGTGCCAGCAGCTTTTACAGGGGGGCTGAGGGGAATTCACCCCTCCACTTT CASSFYRGAEGNSPLHF TRBD1 TRBV5-4 NA TRBJ1-6
TGTGCCAGTAGTAATAAGGCTACTAGCGCCCAAGAGACCCAGTACTTC CASSNKATSAQETQYF TRBD2 TRBV19 NA TRBJ2-5
TGTGCCAGTAGTACGACAGGGGTACAAGAGACCCAGTACTTC CASSTTGVQETQYF TRBD1 TRBV19 NA TRBJ2-5
TGCGCCAGCAGCCAACCCCCCGGGACAGGGGTTGGCGAGCAGTACTTC CASSQPPGTGVGEQYF TRBD1 TRBV4-1 NA TRBJ2-7
TGTGCCAGCAGCTTGGTAGCGGGTGCAGATACGCAGTATTTT CASSLVAGADTQYF TRBD2 TRBV5-6 NA TRBJ2-3
TGTGCCAGCAGTTTGGGCGGGGTCACAGATACGCAGTATTTT CASSLGGVTDTQYF NA TRBV27 NA TRBJ2-3
TGTGCCAGCAGCGTTAGTACCAGAGGAGATACGCAGTATTTT CASSVSTRGDTQYF NA TRBV7-9 NA TRBJ2-3
TGTGCCAGCAGTATAACGCGGGGGGGCCGCGAGACCCAGTACTTC CASSITRGGRETQYF TRBD2 TRBV2 NA TRBJ2-5
TGTGCCAGCACCTCGCGGGCAACAGAAACGGGCACTGAAGCTTTCTTT CASTSRATETGTEAFF NA TRBV6-6 few TRBJ1-1
TGTGCCAGCAGCTTAGCTCCAGTTAACTATGGCTACACCTTC CASSLAPVNYGYTF NA TRBV7-2 NA TRBJ1-2
TGTGCCAGCAGCCTCCGGGACAGCTACGAGCAGTACTTC CASSLRDSYEQYF TRBD1 TRBV7-6 once TRBJ2-7
TGTGCCTGGAGTCAATTCTCCTACGAGCAGTACTTC CAWSQFSYEQYF NA TRBV30 NA TRBJ2-7
TGCGCCAGCAGCCTGGGACATGGTAATGAAAAACTGTTTTTT CASSLGHGNEKLFF NA TRBV4-3 many TRBJ1-4
TGTGCCTGGGGCGAAAACAGGGTCGTCGGAAACACCATATATTTT CAWGENRVVGNTIYF NA TRBV30 NA TRBJ1-3
TGTGCCAGCAGTTACTCGAGGGACAGGGCCTACGAGCAGTACTTC CASSYSRDRAYEQYF TRBD1 TRBV6-5 NA TRBJ2-7
TGTGCCAGCAGTTTAAGCCGATGGAACACTGAAGCTTTCTTT CASSLSRWNTEAFF NA TRBV27 NA TRBJ1-1
TGCAGCGGGCTGTCGCCAACTAATGAAAAACTGTTTTTT CSGLSPTNEKLFF NA TRBV29-1 NA TRBJ1-4
TGTGCCAGCAGCTTAACACGGGGGGCGGGCACCGGGGAGCTGTTTTTT CASSLTRGAGTGELFF NA TRBV7-3 NA TRBJ2-2